This TCR beta chain was recorded in a study of early T cells in non-severe SARS-CoV-2 infection (dated by TCRdb to the early 2020s). Describing the broader study: Because TCR sequencing relied on bulk RNA taken from unsorted whole blood, pairing of alpha and beta chains was not possible. Findings and caveats that apply to the study as a whole: VDJdb matching was skewed toward anti-spike CD8 responses and likely underestimated virus-specific expansions by missing private and CD4 specificities.

Libraries were constructed by 5' RACE. The data were produced on a NextSeq 500. To correct for sequencing error and PCR bias, the TCR library protocol tagged individual cDNA molecules with unique molecular identifiers. Both TCR alpha and beta chains were sequenced, and tight co-correlation was observed between alpha and beta sequence abundances in each sample. Turning to the authors' computational methods: Decombinator V4 was used to annotate the V gene, J gene and CDR3 of the TCR sequences. TCRs were defined as expanded if a significant change between any two time points was detected under a Poisson model with p below 0.0001. TCR abundances were normalised to the total number of TCRs sequenced per sample and were expressed as counts per million. TRAV1-2 paired with TRAJ12, TRAJ20 or TRAJ33 defined MAIT TCRs, while TRAV10 paired with TRAJ18 defined iNKT TCRs. VDJdb, accessed on 1 November 2021, was searched for TCRs annotated for CMV, EBV and SARS-CoV-2, and TCRs annotated for more than one antigen were excluded. TCRdb's own reprocessing of the public reads used fastp at Q25 and MiXCR and kept productive beta chains. Under each unique CDR3 protein, matching rows form one entry showing the most common genes and DNA. V and J calls and clone size were set by TCRdb, not the authors. For this sample there are 20,000 to 25,000 distinct CDR3 sequences; 4% to 5.5% appear just once. Roughly 20% of the sample is held by the ten biggest clonotypes.

CDR1 and CDR2 are drawn from the germline V gene (reference sequence): MNHEY, SMNVEV. Here V drops 5 bases and J drops 0 bases, and the junction holds 4 bases not matched to any gene. From the cysteine up to the phenylalanine, the CDR3 has a length of 16 residues. Only the CDR3 region is kept as DNA, spanning 48 bases read in frame from base 1. Set within a cohort of healthcare workers in London, UK, this nested case-control study involved weekly PCR testing of nasopharyngeal swabs along with blood sampling. Healthcare workers were enrolled in the week of the UK lockdown, from 23 to 31 March 2020, and were followed every week for up to roughly 15 weeks. This clonotype occurred many times. This clone's antigen is unknown. Base qualities were left out, and no much larger clone turns up one base away.

The TCR was taken from an adult who was a healthcare worker with PCR-confirmed SARS-CoV-2 infection or an uninfected control (not recorded which). This chain joins TRBV27 to TRBJ2-1; TRBD2 lines up with 10 middle nucleotides. The sample consisted of whole blood. The nucleotide sequence reads as follows: TGTGCCAGCAGTCGACTAGCGGGTAGCTCCTACAATGAGCAGTTCTTC. Translated, it gives CASSRLAGSSYNEQFF.